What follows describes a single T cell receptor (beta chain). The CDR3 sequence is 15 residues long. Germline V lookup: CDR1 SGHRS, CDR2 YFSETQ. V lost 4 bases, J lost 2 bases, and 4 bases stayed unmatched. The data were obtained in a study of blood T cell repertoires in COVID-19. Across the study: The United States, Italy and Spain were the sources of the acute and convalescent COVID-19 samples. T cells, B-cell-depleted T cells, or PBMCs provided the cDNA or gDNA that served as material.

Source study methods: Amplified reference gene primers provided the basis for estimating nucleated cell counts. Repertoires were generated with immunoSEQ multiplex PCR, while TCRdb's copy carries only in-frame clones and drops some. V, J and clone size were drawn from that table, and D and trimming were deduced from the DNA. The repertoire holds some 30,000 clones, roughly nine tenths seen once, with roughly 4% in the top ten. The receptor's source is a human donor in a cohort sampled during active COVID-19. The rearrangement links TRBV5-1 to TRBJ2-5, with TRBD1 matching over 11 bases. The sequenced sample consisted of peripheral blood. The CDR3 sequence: CASSGGTGGQETQYF. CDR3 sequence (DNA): TGCGCCAGCAGCGGCGGGACAGGGGGTCAAGAGACCCAGTACTTC.